This TCR beta chain was sequenced during a study of cytomegalovirus exposure and HLA in healthy donors. Study results and caveats: Presence/absence analyses took donor sequencing depth as roughly uniform. About 90% or about 30% of the time was how often most TCR beta V segments were productive, according to an earlier analysis.

The PCR ran on 60 Vbeta and 13 Jbeta primers. Here immunoSEQ multiplex PCR was the method, and the copy in TCRdb shows in-frame clones only, minus some. The profile shows 150,000 to 200,000 clones, approximately 80% of them singletons. Comment on this clone: The antigen is undetermined.

V shed 5 bases, J shed 9 bases, and the junction held 14 bases outside the gene matches. This CDR3 has 16 amino acids. Germline assignment: CDR1 SGHTA and CDR2 FQGNSA. This sequence originates from a woman aged 40 to 50 in good health and CMV-seronegative. Sequenced: PBMCs. The chain combines TRBV7-2 with TRBJ1-3, with 9 bases lining up with TRBD1. CDR3 sequence: CASSRPGQGSSGTIYF. The CDR3 coding sequence is TGTGCCAGCAGCAGACCGGGACAGGGTTCATCCGGCACCATATATTTT.